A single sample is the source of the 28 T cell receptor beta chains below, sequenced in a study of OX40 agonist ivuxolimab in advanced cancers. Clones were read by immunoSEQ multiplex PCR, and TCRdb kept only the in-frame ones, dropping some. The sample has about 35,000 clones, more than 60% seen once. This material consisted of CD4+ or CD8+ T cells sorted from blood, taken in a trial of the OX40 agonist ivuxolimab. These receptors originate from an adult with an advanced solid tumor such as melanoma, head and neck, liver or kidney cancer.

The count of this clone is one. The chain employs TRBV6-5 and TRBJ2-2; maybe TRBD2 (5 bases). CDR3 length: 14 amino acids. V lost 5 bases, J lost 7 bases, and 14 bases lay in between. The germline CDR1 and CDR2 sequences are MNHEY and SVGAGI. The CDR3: CASSVVLDYGELFF. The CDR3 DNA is TGTGCCAGCAGTGTGGTTCTAGACTACGGGGAGCTGTTTTTT.

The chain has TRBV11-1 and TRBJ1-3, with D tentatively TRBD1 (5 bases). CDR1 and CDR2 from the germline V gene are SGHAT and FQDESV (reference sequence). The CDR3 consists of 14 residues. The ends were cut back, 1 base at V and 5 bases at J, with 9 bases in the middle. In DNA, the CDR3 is TGTGCCAGCAGCTTAGATCCGGGGCGAAACACCATATATTTT. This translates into CASSLDPGRNTIYF.

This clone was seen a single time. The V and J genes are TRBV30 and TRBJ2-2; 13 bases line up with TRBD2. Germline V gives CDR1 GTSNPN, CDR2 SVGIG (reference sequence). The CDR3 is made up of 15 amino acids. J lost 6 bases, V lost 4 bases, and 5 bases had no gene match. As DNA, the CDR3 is TGTGCCTGGACCACGGGACTAGCGGGACCCGGGGAGCTGTTTTTT. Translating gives CAWTTGLAGPGELFF.

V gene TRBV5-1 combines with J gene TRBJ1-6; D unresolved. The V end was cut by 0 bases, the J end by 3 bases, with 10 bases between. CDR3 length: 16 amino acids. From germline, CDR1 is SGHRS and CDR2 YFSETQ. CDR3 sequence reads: CASSLAGSRYNSPLHF. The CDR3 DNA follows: TGCGCCAGCAGCTTGGCGGGCAGTCGCTATAATTCACCCCTCCACTTT.

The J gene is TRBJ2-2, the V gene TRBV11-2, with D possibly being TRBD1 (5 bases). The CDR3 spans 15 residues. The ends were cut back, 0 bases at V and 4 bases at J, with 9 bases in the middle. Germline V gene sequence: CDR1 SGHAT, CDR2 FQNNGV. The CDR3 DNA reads TGTGCCAGCAGCTTAGACAGGGTCGGCACCGGGGAGCTGTTTTTT. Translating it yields CASSLDRVGTGELFF.

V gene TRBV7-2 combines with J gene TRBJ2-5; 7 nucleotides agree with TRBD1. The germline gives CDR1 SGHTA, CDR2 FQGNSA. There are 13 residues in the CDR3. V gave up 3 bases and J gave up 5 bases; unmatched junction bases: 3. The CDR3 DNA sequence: TGTGCCAGCAGCTTTGACAGGGTTGAGACCCAGTACTTC. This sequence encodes CASSFDRVETQYF.

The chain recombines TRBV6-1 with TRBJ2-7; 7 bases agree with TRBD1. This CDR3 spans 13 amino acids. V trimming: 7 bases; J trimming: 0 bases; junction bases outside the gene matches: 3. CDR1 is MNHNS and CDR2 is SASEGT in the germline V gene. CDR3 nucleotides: TGTGCCAGCACGAGGGACAGCTCCTACGAGCAGTACTTC. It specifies CASTRDSSYEQYF.

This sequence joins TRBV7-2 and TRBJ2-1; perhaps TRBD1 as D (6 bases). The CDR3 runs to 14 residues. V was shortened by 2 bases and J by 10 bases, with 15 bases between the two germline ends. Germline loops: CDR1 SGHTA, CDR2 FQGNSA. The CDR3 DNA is TGTGCCAGCAGCTTATCGGGCCAGGGGTACGAGCAGTTCTTC. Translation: CASSLSGQGYEQFF.

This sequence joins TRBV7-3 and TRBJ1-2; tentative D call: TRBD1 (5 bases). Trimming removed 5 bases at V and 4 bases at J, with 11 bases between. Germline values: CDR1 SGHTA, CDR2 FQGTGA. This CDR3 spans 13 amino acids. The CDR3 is CASSLGAGYGYTF. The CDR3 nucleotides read TGTGCCAGCAGCCTTGGGGCAGGCTATGGCTACACCTTC.

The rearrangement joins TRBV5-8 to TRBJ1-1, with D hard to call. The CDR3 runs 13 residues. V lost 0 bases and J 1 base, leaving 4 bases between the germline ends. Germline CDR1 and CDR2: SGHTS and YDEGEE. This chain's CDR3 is CASSLARNTEAFF. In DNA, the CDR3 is TGTGCCAGCAGCTTGGCGAGGAACACTGAAGCTTTCTTT.

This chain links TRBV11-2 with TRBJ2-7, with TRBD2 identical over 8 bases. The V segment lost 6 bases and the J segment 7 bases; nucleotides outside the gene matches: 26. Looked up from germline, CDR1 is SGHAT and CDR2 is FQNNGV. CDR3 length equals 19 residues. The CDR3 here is CASSLPPSSREGDLREQYF. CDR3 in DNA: TGTGCCAGCAGTCTTCCCCCTTCGAGTCGGGAGGGCGATTTACGAGAGCAGTACTTC. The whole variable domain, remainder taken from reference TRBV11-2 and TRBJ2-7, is EAGVAQSPRYKIIEKRQSVAFWCNPISGHATLYWYQQILGQGPKLLIQFQNNGVVDDSQLPKDRFSAERLKGVDSTLKIQPAKLEDSAVYLCASSLPPSSREGDLREQYFGPGTRLTVT.

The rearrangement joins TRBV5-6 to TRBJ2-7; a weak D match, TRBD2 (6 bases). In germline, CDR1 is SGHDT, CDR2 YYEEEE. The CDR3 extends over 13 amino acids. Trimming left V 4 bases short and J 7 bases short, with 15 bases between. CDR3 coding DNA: TGTGCCAGCAGCAGCGGGCCCCCCGGGGAGCAGTACTTC. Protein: CASSSGPPGEQYF.

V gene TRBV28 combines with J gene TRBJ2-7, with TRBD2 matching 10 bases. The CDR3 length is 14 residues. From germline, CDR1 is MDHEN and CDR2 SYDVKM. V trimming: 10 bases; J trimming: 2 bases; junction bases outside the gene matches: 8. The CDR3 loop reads CATGSGRATYEQYF. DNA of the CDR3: TGTGCCACCGGGAGCGGGAGGGCGACCTACGAGCAGTACTTC.

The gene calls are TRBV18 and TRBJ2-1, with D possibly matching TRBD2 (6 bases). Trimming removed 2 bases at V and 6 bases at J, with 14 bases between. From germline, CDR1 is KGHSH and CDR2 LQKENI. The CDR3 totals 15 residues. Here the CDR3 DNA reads TGTGCCAGCTCACCAGCGGCAGCCGGGGGCAATGAGCAGTTCTTC. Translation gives CASSPAAAGGNEQFF.

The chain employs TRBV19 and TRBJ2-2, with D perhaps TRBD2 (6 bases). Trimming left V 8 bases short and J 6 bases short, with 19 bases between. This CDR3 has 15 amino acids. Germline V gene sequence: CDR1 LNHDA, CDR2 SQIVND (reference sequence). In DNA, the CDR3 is TGTGCCAGTCGGACGCGGGGCAAATTTGCCGGGGAGCTGTTTTTT. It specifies CASRTRGKFAGELFF.

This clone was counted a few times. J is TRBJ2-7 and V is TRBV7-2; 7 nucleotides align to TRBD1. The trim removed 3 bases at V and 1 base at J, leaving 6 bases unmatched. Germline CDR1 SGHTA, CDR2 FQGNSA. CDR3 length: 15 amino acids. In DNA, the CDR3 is TGTGCCAGCAGCTTGGGACAGCCCCCTTCCTACGAGCAGTACTTC. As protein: CASSLGQPPSYEQYF.

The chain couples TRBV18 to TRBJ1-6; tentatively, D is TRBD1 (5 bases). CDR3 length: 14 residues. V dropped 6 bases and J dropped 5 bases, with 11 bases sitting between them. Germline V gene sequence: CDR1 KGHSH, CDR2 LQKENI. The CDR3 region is CASSHDRDNSPLHF. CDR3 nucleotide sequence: TGTGCCAGCTCCCACGACAGAGATAATTCACCCCTCCACTTT.

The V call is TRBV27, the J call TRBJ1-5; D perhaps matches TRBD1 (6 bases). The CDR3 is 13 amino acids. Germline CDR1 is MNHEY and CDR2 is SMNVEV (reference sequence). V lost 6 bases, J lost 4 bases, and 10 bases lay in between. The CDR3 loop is CASRQGGNQPQHF. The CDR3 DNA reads TGTGCCAGCAGACAGGGAGGGAATCAGCCCCAGCATTTT.

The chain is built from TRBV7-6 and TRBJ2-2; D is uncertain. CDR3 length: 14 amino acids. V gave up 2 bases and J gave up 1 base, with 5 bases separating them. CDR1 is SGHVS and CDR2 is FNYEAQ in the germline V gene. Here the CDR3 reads CASSLPLNTGELFF. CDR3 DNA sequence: TGTGCCAGCAGCTTACCCCTGAACACCGGGGAGCTGTTTTTT.

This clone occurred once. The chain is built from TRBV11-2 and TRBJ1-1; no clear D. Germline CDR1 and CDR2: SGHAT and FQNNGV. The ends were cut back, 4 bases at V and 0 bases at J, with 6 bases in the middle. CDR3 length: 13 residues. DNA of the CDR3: TGTGCCAGCAGCTACTTTATGAACACTGAAGCTTTCTTT. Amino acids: CASSYFMNTEAFF.

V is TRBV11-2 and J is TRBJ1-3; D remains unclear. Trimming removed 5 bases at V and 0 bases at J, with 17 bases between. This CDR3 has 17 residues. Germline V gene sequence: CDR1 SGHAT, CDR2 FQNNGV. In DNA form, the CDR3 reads TGTGCCAGCAGCATTCGGGGTTCAGGTAGCTCTGGAAACACCATATATTTT. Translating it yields CASSIRGSGSSGNTIYF.

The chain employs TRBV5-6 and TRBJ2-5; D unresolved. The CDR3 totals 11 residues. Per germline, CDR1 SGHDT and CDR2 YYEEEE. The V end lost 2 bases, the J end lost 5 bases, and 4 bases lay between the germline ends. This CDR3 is CASSFRETQYF. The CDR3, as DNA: TGTGCCAGCAGCTTCCGGGAGACCCAGTACTTC.

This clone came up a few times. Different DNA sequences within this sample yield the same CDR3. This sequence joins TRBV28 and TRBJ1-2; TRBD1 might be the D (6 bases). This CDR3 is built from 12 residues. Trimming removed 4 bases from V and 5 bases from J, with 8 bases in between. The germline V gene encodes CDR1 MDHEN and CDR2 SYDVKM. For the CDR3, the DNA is TGTGCCAGCAGTTACAGGGAGTATGGCTACACCTTC. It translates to CASSYREYGYTF.

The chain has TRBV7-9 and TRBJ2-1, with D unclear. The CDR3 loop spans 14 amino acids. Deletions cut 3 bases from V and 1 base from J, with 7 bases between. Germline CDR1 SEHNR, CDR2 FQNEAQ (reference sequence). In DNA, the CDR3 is TGTGCCAGCAGCTTCCCGCAGTCCTACAATGAGCAGTTCTTC. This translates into CASSFPQSYNEQFF.

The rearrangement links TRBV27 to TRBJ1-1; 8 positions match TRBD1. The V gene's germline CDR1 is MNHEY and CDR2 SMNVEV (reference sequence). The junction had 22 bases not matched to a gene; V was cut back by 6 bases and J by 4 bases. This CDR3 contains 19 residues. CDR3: CASSQLLARGPLRGTEAFF. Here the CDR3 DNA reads TGTGCCAGCAGCCAACTACTCGCCAGGGGGCCACTGAGGGGCACTGAAGCTTTCTTT.

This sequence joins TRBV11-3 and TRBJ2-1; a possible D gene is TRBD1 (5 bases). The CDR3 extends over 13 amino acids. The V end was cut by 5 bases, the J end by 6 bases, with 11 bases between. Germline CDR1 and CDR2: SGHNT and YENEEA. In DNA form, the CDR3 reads TGTGCCAGCAGCCTAGGGGCCGGCAATGAGCAGTTCTTC. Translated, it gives CASSLGAGNEQFF.

The CDR3 reads CASSMIGYEQYF. CDR3 nucleotides: TGTGCCAGCAGCATGATAGGGTACGAGCAGTACTTC. The chain couples TRBV5-5 to TRBJ2-7; D ambiguous. Germline lookup yields CDR1 SGHKS and CDR2 YYEKEE (reference sequence). V lost 4 bases, J lost 4 bases, and 9 bases lay in between. This CDR3 is built from 12 residues.

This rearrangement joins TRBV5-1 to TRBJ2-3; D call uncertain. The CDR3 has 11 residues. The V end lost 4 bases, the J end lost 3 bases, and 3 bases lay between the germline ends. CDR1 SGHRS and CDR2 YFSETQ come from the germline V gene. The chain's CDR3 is CASSETDTQYF. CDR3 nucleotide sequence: TGCGCCAGCAGCGAAACAGATACGCAGTATTTT. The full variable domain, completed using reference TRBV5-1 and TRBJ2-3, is KAGVTQTPRYLIKTRGQQVTLSCSPISGHRSVSWYQQTPGQGLQFLFEYFSETQRNKGNFPGRFSGRQFSNSRSEMNVSTLELGDSALYLCASSETDTQYFGPGTRLTVL.